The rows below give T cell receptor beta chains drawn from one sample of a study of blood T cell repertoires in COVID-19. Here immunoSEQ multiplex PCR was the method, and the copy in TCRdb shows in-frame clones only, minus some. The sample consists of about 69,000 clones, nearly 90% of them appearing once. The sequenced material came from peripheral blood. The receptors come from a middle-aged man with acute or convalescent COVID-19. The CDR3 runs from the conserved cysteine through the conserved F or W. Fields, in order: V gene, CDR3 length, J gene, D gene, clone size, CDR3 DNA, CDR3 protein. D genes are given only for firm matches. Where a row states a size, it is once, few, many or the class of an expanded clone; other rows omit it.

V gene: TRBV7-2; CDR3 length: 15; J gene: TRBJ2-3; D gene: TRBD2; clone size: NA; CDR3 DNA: TGTGCCAGCAGCTTAAGCCGGGAGGGATCCCGGACGCAGTATTTT; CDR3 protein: CASSLSREGSRTQYF
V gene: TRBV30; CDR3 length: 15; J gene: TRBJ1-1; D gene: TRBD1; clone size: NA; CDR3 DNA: TGTGCCTGGAGTGATCCTGCAGGGGGCGAAACTGAAGCTTTCTTT; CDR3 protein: CAWSDPAGGETEAFF
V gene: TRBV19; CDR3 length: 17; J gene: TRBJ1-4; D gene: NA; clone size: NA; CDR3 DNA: TGTGCCAGTACCTCACCCGGGGGGTCCAAAACTAATGAAAAACTGTTTTTT; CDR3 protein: CASTSPGGSKTNEKLFF
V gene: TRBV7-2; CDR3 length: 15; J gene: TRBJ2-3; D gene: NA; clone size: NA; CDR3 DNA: TGTGCCAGCAGCTTACAAATCGGGATCACAGATACGCAGTATTTT; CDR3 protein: CASSLQIGITDTQYF
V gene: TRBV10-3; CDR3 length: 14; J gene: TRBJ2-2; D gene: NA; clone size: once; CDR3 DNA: TGTGCCATCAGTCTGGAGGGCGACACCGGGGAGCTGTTTTTT; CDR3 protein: CAISLEGDTGELFF
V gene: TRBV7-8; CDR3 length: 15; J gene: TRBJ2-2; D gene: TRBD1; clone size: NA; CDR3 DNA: TGTGCCAGCAGCTACCGAGGACAGGGCGGCGGGGAGCTGTTTTTT; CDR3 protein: CASSYRGQGGGELFF
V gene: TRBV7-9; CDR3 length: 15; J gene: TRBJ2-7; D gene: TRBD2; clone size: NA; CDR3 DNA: TGTGCCAGCAGCTTATCGCCGGGACTAGCGAACGAGCAGTACTTC; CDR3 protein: CASSLSPGLANEQYF
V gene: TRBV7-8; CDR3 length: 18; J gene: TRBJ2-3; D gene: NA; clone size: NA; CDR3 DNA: TGTGCCAGCAGCTTAGCGCTGGGGTGGAGGGAGGACACAGATACGCAGTATTTT; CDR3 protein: CASSLALGWREDTDTQYF
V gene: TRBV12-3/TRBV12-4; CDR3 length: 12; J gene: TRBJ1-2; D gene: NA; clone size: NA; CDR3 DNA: TGTGCCAGCACAACAGGGATGGGAGGCTACACCTTC; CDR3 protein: CASTTGMGGYTF
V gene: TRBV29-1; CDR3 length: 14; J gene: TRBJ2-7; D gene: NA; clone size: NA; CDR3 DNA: TGCAGCGTTGAAGGGACAGAGAGAAACTACGAGCAGTACTTC; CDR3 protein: CSVEGTERNYEQYF
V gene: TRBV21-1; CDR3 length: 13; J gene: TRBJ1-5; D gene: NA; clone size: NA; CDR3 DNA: TGTGCCAGCCGCTTTGGGCTTGGACAGCCCCAGCATTTT; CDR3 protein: CASRFGLGQPQHF
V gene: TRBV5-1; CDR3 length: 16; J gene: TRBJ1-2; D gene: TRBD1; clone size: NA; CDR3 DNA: TGCGCCAGCAGCCCCCGGACAGGAACCCTTAACTATGGCTACACCTTC; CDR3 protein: CASSPRTGTLNYGYTF
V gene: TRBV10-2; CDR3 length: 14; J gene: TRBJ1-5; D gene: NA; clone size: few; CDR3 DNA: TGCGCCAGCAGTGAAAAGGGGAGCAATCAGCCCCAGCATTTT; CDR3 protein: CASSEKGSNQPQHF
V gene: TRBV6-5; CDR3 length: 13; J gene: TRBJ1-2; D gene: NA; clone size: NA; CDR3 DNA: TGTGCCAGCGGGGGCGGAAGGTCGTATGGCTACACCTTC; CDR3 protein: CASGGGRSYGYTF
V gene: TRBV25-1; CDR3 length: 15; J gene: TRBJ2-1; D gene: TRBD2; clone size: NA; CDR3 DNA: TGTGCCAGCAGTGAAGCCGGGACTAAAGATAATGAGCAGTTCTTC; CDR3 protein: CASSEAGTKDNEQFF
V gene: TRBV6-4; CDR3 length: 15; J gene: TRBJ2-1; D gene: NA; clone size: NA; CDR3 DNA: TGTGCCAGCAGTATATCCTACGGGGGTAACAATGAGCAGTTCTTC; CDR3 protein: CASSISYGGNNEQFF
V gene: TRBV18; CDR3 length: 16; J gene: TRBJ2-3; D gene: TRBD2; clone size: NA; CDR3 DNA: TGTGCCAGCTCACTCGGCCAAGCGGGAGTTTCCGATACGCAGTATTTT; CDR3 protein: CASSLGQAGVSDTQYF
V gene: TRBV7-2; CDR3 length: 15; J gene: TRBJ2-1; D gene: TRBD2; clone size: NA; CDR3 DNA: TGTGCCAGCAGCTTACAGCTAGCGGCGGATGGTGAGCAGTTCTTC; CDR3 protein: CASSLQLAADGEQFF
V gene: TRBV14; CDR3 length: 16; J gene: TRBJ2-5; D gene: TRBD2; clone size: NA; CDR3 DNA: TGTGCCAGCAGCACTAGCGGGAGGAGTTTGTCGGAGACCCAGTACTTC; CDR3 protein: CASSTSGRSLSETQYF
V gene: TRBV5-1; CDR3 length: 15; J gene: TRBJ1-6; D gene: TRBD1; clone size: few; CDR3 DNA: TGCGCCAGCAGCAACGGACAGGGGGGGAATTCACCCCTCCACTTT; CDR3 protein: CASSNGQGGNSPLHF
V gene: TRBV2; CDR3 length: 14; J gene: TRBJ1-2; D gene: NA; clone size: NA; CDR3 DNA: TGTGCCAGCAGTGAAGCGCGGGGCGGCTATGGCTACACCTTC; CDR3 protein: CASSEARGGYGYTF
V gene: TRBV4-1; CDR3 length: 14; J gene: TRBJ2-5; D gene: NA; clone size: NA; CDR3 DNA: TGCGCCAGCAGCCAAGAAAGTGGGCCCAAGACCCAGTACTTC; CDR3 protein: CASSQESGPKTQYF
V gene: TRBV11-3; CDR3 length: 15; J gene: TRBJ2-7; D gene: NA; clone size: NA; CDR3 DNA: TGTGCCAGCAGCTTAGCCCAGGGGCCTCTTTACGAGCAGTACTTC; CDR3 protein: CASSLAQGPLYEQYF
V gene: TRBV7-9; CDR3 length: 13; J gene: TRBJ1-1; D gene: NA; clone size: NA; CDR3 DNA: TGTGCCAGCAGCCTAGCGGCGAACACTGAAGCTTTCTTT; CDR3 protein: CASSLAANTEAFF
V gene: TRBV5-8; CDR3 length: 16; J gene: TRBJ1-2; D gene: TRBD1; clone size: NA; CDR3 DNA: TGTGCCAGCAGCTTTAATACCGGGACAGGGGTCTATGGCTACACCTTC; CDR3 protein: CASSFNTGTGVYGYTF
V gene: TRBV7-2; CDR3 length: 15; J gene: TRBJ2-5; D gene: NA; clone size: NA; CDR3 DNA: TGTGCCAGCAGCTTAGGGGTACTAGACCAAGAGACCCAGTACTTC; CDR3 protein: CASSLGVLDQETQYF
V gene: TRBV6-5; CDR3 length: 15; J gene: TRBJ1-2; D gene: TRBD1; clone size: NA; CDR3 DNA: TGTGCCAGCAGTTACTCGAGACAGGGAAGAAATGGCTACACCTTC; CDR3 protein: CASSYSRQGRNGYTF
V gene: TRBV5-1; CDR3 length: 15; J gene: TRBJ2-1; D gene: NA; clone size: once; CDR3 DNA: TGCGCCAGCAGCTTGTTACAGGTTTCCTACAATGAGCAGTTCTTC; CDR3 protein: CASSLLQVSYNEQFF
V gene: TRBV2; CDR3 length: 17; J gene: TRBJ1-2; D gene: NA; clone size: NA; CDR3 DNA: TGTGCCAGCAGTGAATTTGGTCGGGACACATCAAACTATGGCTACACCTTC; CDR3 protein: CASSEFGRDTSNYGYTF
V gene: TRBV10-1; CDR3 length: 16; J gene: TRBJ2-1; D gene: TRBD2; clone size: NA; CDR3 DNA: TGCGCCAGCAGTGAGCCCCTGGAGCGGGGGAACAATGAGCAGTTCTTC; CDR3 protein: CASSEPLERGNNEQFF
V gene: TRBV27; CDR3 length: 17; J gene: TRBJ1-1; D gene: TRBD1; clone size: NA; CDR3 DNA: TGTGCCAGCAGTCTTAATCGGGGGTATCGCGACAGGGATGAAGCTTTCTTT; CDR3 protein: CASSLNRGYRDRDEAFF
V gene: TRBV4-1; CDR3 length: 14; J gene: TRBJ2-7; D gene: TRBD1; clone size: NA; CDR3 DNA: TGCGCCAGCAGCCCCTCCGACAGGGGTTACGAGCAGTACTTC; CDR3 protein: CASSPSDRGYEQYF
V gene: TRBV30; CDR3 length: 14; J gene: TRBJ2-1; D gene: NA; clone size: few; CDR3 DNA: TGTGCCTGGAAAGCGGTCTCGAGTGACAATGAGCAGTTCTTC; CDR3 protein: CAWKAVSSDNEQFF
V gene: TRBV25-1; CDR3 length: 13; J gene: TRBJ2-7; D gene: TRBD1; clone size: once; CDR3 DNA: TGTGCCAGCAGGGGGACAGCCAGCTACGAGCAGTACTTC; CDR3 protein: CASRGTASYEQYF
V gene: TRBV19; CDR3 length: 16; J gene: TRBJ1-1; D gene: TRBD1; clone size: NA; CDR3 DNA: TGTGCCAGTAGTATAGGGACAGGTAGCTTGAACACTGAAGCTTTCTTT; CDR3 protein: CASSIGTGSLNTEAFF
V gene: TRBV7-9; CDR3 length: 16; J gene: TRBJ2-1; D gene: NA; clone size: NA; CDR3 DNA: TGTGCCAGCAGCCCCTTGGGGAGGAACTCCTACAATGAGCAGTTCTTC; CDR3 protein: CASSPLGRNSYNEQFF
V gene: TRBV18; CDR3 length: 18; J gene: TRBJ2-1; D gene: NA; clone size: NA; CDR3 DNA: TGTGCCAGCTCACCAATTGGGTTGGCAGGTGGCTCCTACAATGAGCAGTTCTTC; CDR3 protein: CASSPIGLAGGSYNEQFF
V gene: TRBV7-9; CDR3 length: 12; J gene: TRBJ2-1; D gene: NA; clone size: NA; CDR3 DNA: TGTGCCAGCAGCAATCCGGGGAATGAGCAGTTCTTC; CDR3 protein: CASSNPGNEQFF
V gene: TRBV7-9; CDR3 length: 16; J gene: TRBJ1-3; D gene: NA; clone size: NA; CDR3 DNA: TGTGCCAGCAGCCCCCGCGGAGGGCTCGGAGGGAACACCATATATTTT; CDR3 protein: CASSPRGGLGGNTIYF
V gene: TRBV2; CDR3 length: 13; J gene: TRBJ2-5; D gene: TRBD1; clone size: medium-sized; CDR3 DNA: TGTGCCAGGACAGGGGACAGTGGAGAGACCCAGTACTTC; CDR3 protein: CARTGDSGETQYF
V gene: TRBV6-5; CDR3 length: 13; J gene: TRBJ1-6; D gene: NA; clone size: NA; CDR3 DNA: TGTGCCAGCAGTTCGGGGGTACGGTCACCCCTCCACTTT; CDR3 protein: CASSSGVRSPLHF
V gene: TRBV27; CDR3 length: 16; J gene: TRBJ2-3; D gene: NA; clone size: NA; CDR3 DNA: TGTGCCAGCAGCCCCATTCACGGGGTCAGCACAGATACGCAGTATTTT; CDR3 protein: CASSPIHGVSTDTQYF
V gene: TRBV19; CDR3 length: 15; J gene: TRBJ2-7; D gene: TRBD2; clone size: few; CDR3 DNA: TGTGCCAGTAGCACTTTTAGCGGGAGCGGCTACGAGCAGTACTTC; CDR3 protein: CASSTFSGSGYEQYF
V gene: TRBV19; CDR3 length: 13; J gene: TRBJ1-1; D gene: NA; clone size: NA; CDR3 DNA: TGTGCCAGTAGTGTCGGGAGGAACACTGAAGCTTTCTTT; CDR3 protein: CASSVGRNTEAFF
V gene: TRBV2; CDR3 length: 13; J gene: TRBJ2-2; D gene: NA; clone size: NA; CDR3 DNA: TGTGCCAGCAGTCTCTCGGGTCGTGGGGAGCTGTTTTTT; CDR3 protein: CASSLSGRGELFF
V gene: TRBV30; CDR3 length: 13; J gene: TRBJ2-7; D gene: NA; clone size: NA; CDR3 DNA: TGTGCCTGGACGCAGCGCTACTCCTACGAGCAGTACTTC; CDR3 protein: CAWTQRYSYEQYF
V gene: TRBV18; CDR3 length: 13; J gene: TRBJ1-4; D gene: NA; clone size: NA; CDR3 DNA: TGTGCCAGCTCACGAGACAGTAATGAAAAACTGTTTTTT; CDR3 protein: CASSRDSNEKLFF
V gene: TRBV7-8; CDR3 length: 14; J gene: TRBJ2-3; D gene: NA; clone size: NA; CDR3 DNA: TGTGCCAGCAGTCCCCGCAGGGAGGTAGATACGCAGTATTTT; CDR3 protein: CASSPRREVDTQYF
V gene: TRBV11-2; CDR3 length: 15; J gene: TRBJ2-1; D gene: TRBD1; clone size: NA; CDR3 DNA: TGTGCCAGCAGCCTGACAGGGGGCGCAGTAAGCGAGCAGTTCTTC; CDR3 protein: CASSLTGGAVSEQFF
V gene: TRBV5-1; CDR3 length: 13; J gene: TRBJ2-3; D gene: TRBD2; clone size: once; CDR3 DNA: TGCGCCAGCAGCTTGGAAGCTAGCGGGATGCAGTATTTT; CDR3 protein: CASSLEASGMQYF
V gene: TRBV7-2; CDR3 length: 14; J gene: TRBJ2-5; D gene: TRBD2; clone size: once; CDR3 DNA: TGTGCCAGCAGCCAGAGCGGGGGGACAGAGACCCAGTACTTC; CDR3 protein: CASSQSGGTETQYF
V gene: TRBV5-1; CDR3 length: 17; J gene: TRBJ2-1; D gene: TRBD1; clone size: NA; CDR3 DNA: TGCGCCAGCAGCCCCGGGACAGCCGGGACAGGTCACAATGAGCAGTTCTTC; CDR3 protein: CASSPGTAGTGHNEQFF
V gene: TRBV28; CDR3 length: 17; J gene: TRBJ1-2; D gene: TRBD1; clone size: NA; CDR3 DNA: TGTGCCAGCAGTCTGACGGGACAGGGAACTTATAGCTATGGCTACACCTTC; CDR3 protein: CASSLTGQGTYSYGYTF
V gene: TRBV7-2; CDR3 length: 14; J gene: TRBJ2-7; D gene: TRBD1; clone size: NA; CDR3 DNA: TGTGCCAGCAGCTTGGGACAGGGAAGTGGTGAGCAGTACTTC; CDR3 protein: CASSLGQGSGEQYF